This T cell receptor (beta chain) originates from a study of persistence of HIV-infected CD4 T cells. Whole-study context: Up to 180 mL blood was drawn at multiple time points; a couple of donors had single-time leukapheresis.

Lysates of CMV-infected fibroblasts at roughly 10 ug/mL stimulated these cells. CD40L/CD69 double-negative CD45RO-high memory CD4+ T cells were collected. Worth noting for this clone: The antigen remains undetermined.

CDR3 length: 18 amino acids. Per the germline V gene, CDR1 is MGHRA and CDR2 is YSYEKL. V lost 0 bases, J lost 3 bases, and 8 bases stayed unmatched. Sequencing used immunoSEQ version 4 in survey mode. Using immunoSEQ multiplex PCR, the repertoire was profiled, and TCRdb retains in-frame clones only, with some absent. The sample lists 35,000 to 45,000 clones; around 80% were seen once. The sequence was collected from an adult man with HIV who was CMV-seropositive. The source was CD4+ T cells sorted from PBMCs after approximately 20-hour stimulation, collected from a patient who received antiretroviral therapy. The rearrangement uses TRBV4-1 and TRBJ2-2; TRBD2 aligns across 9 bases. CDR3 bases: TGCGCCAGCAGCCAAGAGCGGGCGGGGGGGCCGGACACCGGGGAGCTGTTTTTT. Amino acids: CASSQERAGGPDTGELFF.